Described below is a single T cell receptor beta chain sequence and its context. This clone was recorded a few times. No antigen is known for it. No clone much larger than this one lies a single base away; base qualities are absent. This specimen comes from a study of graft-versus-host responses after intestinal transplantation (dated by TCRdb to about 2021). Context from the whole study: The transplants that recipients got were multivisceral, liver-intestinal, or isolated intestinal. To identify alloreactive clones, pre-transplant mixed lymphocyte reaction products were sequenced and then compared with unstimulated pre-transplant donor and recipient T cells. Every recipient was given anti-thymocyte globulin induction, then maintenance tacrolimus and steroids for two to three years. Graft-versus-host and host-versus-graft alloreactive T cell clones were tracked in the graft, circulation and bone marrow after intestinal transplantation using bulk TCR-beta CDR3 sequencing. Of the 20 to 30 intestinal transplant recipients enrolled in the cohort, one of whom was a retransplant, 3 patients without pretransplant specimens were excluded. Rather than being sequenced by the commercial service, samples from three later patients were sequenced in-house on an Illumina MiSeq and processed with MiXCR. Donor T cell macrochimerism was defined as a peak of at least 4% donor T cells among recipient peripheral blood mononuclear cells. General study outcomes and caveats: Early after transplant, declines in HvG clones were associated with peak levels of circulating GvH clones. In patients with donor T cell macrochimerism, the allografts had high GvH to HvG T cell clonal ratios. The relatively low number and heterogeneity of intestinal transplant patients limited the conclusions. GvH clones were detected in recipient bone marrow, and some appeared earlier in ileal mucosa or blood, consistent with an intestinal mucosal origin.

Library method: the immunoSEQ multiplex PCR assay. For most patients, genomic DNA was isolated with the Qiagen DNeasy Blood and Tissue Kit and shipped frozen to Adaptive Biotechnologies for TCR sequencing. High-throughput TCR-beta CDR3 sequencing of genomic DNA from most patients was performed by Adaptive Biotechnologies. For the original study's pipeline: Adaptive's ImmunoSEQ software supplied the TCR sequencing data for more than 15 patients, while MiXCR and VDJtools were used to process three other patients. To correct CD4 versus CD8 sorting errors, any sequence found in both subsets at a frequency ratio below 5:1 was removed. CDR3 nucleotide sequences shared by donor and recipient were removed because the origin of these sequences could not be assigned. To be classed as alloreactive, a clone needed at least 2-fold expansion over unstimulated cells and a minimum CFSE-low frequency of 0.002% (template counts) or 0.001% (read counts). A clone was considered mappable if detected in the sequenced pre-transplant spleen, lymph node, or MLR CFSE-low populations of the donor or recipient. The cumulative frequency of alloreactive clones was calculated as a percentage of all sequences, weighted by copy number. TCRdb took this table from immuneACCESS and kept in-frame rearrangements with V and J called. Such tables lack part of the clones; where checked against another copy, unresolved V genes explain under half of the gap, and the rest is unexplained. V and J calls and clone size are given by that table; D and trimming were obtained from the DNA. The sample table records 90,000 or so clones; roughly four fifths of these occur just once. The ten top clones hold around 0.83% of the sample.

Trimmed from V: 8 bases; trimmed from J: 1 base; junction bases lacking a gene match: 8. As encoded in the germline V gene, CDR1 is MNHEY while CDR2 is SVGAGI. The CDR3, cysteine through phenylalanine, is 15 amino acids long. The sequence is cut down to CDR3 DNA, 45 bases in frame from base 1. The time point label here, explained by the study, means: cells obtained before transplantation from donor or recipient. CD3+CD4+ and CD3+CD8+ populations were FACS-sorted from unstimulated pre-transplant donor and recipient cells taken from spleen or lymph nodes. This receptor was taken from a human donor who received an intestinal transplant. The sequence links TRBV6-5 to TRBJ1-5; TRBD1 agrees with 7 junctional bases. The material sequenced was unstimulated CD4+ T cells sorted from spleen or lymph node cells, taken before intestinal transplant. The CDR3 amino acid sequence is: CASRPTGASNQPQHF. In nucleotides, the sequence is TGTGCCAGCCGTCCTACAGGGGCCAGCAATCAGCCCCAGCATTTT.